This T cell receptor beta chain stems from a study of graft-versus-host responses after intestinal transplantation. Study at large: Recipients got multivisceral, liver-intestinal, or isolated intestinal transplants. For two to four years after anti-thymocyte globulin induction, all recipients took tacrolimus and steroids. Broader study findings: Individuals who had graft-donor T cell macrochimerism had allografts that showed high graft-versus-host to host-versus-graft clonal ratios. Detection of GvH clones occurred in recipient marrow, and some had their first appearance in ileum or blood.

Measured with immunoSEQ multiplex PCR; TCRdb has only the in-frame clones, and not every one. The sample holds more than 12,000 clones; under 80% are singletons and the top ten take approximately 8.8%. As to this clone: Its antigen is unknown.

From germline, CDR1 is ENHRY and CDR2 SYGVKD. V dropped 0 bases and J dropped 7; count of bases not matched to a gene: 5. This CDR3 comprises 14 residues. Graft tissue processing released intraepithelial and lamina propria lymphocytes. The V gene is TRBV10-3, the J gene TRBJ1-2, with TRBD1 matching 7 bases. This sequence was found in a human patient who received an intestinal transplant, so some T cells may come from the graft donor. Sample: ileum tissue, taken 650 to 700 days after intestinal transplantation. As DNA, the CDR3 is TGTGCCATCAGTGAGTCATCAGGGGGAGGTGGCTACACCTTC. Amino acid sequence: CAISESSGGGGYTF.